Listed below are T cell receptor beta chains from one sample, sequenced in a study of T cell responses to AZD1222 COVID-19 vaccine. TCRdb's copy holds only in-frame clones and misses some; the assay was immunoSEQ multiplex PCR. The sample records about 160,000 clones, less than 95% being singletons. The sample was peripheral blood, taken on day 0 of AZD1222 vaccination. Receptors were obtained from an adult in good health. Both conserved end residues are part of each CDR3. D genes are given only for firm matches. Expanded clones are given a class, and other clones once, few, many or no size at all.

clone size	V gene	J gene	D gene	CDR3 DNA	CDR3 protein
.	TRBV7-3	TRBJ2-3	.	TGTGCCAGCAGCTTATTTGCGCTAGCAGATACGCAGTATTTT	CASSLFALADTQYF
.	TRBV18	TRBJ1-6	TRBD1	TGTGCCAGCTCCCTAGACGGGACAGGGGAACGGTCACCCCTCCACTTT	CASSLDGTGERSPLHF
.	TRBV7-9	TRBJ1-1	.	TGTGCCAGCAGCTTAGCGTATCGGTTGAACACTGAAGCTTTCTTT	CASSLAYRLNTEAFF
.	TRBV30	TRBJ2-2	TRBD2	TGTGCCTGGAGTGTACTGGTTTGGCGGGAGCCTGGCGGGGAGCTGTTTTTT	CAWSVLVWREPGGELFF
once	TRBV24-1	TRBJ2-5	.	TGTGCCACCAGAGACTGGGAGGAGACCCAGTACTTC	CATRDWEETQYF
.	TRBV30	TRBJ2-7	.	TGTGCCTGGGCCTCCCCAGACTCTTCCTACGAGCAGTACTTC	CAWASPDSSYEQYF
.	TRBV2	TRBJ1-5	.	TGTGCCAGCTGGGGGGACAACTATAGCAATCAGCCCCAGCATTTT	CASWGDNYSNQPQHF
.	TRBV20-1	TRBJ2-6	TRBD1	TGCAGTGCTAGTGGACAGGGCCAGTCTGGGGCCAACGTCCTGACTTTC	CSASGQGQSGANVLTF
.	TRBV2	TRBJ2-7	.	TGTGCCAGCAGTTTTTCCTCCTACGAGCAGTACTTC	CASSFSSYEQYF
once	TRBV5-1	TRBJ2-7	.	TGCGCCAGCAGCAGCAGGGGAGAATACGAGCAGTACTTC	CASSSRGEYEQYF
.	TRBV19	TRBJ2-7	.	TGTGCCAGTAGTATAGTGCCTCCCGGTAACGAGCAGTACTTC	CASSIVPPGNEQYF
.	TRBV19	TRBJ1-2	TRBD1	TGTGCCAGTACCGATACAGGGGCCACTAACTATGGCTACACCTTC	CASTDTGATNYGYTF
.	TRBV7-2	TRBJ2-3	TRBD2	TGTGCCAGCAGCTTAGTTGGAAGGGAGGGTCCATTAACGCAGTATTTT	CASSLVGREGPLTQYF
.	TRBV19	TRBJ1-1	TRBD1	TGTGCCAGTAAACCCTCGGACAGGGGGTTGAGCACTGAAGCTTTCTTT	CASKPSDRGLSTEAFF
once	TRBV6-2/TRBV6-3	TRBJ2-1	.	TGTGCCAGCAGTTACTCGACGACCTGGGGAGATCCCGAGCAGTTCTTC	CASSYSTTWGDPEQFF
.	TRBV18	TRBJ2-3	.	TGTGCCAGCTCACCTAGCGCAGATACGCAGTATTTT	CASSPSADTQYF
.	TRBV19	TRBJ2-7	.	TGTGCCAGTAGTATAGGGTCGGGACCTTACGAGCAGTACTTC	CASSIGSGPYEQYF
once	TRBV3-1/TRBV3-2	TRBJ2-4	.	TGTGCCAGCAGCCAAGCCAAGACTAGGTCGGGAAACAAAAACATTCAGTACTTC	CASSQAKTRSGNKNIQYF
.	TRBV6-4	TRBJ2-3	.	TGTGCCAGCAGTCTTGACCAGGGAGATACGCAGTATTTT	CASSLDQGDTQYF
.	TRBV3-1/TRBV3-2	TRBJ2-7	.	TGTGCCAGCCAGGGCTGGACTGAGCAGTACTTC	CASQGWTEQYF
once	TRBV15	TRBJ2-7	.	TGTGCCACCAGCAGACAGGTCTCCTACGAGCAGTACTTC	CATSRQVSYEQYF
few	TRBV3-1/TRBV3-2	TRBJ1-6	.	TGTGCCAGCAGCCAAGGAGGGGGTCGGCTACTCAATAATTCACCCCTCCACTTT	CASSQGGGRLLNNSPLHF
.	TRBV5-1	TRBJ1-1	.	TGCGCCAGCAGCTTGAAGGGGGGCTATACTGAAGCTTTCTTT	CASSLKGGYTEAFF
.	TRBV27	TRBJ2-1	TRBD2	TGTGCCAGCAGTTTGGCGGGAGGAGGTTACAATGAGCAGTTCTTC	CASSLAGGGYNEQFF
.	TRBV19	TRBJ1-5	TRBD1	TGTGCCAGTAGACTAGGGACAGGGTTGCAGCCCCAGCATTTT	CASRLGTGLQPQHF
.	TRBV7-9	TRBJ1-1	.	TGTGCCAGCAGCTTCGAGACCCAAGGGGTCACTGAAGCTTTCTTT	CASSFETQGVTEAFF
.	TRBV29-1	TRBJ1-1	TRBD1	TGCAGCGTTGAACGACAGGGGACGGCTTTCTTT	CSVERQGTAFF
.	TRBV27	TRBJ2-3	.	TGTGCCAGCAGAAGGAGGTCAGGACCGCTGGATACGCAGTATTTT	CASRRRSGPLDTQYF
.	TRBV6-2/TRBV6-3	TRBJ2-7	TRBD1	TGTGCCAGCAGTATCCCCGGGACAGGATCCTACGAGCAGTACTTC	CASSIPGTGSYEQYF
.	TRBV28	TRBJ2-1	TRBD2	TGTGCCAGCAGTTTGCAGGGACTAGCGGGGAGGGGTCAGTTCTTC	CASSLQGLAGRGQFF
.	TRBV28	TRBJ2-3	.	TGTGCCAGCACCTCTGGGGGAGGAGATACGCAGTATTTT	CASTSGGGDTQYF
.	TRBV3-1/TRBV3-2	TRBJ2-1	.	TGTGCCAGCAGCCCCGGGCTAGCGGAGGGGGGCTCCTACAATGAGCAGTTCTTC	CASSPGLAEGGSYNEQFF